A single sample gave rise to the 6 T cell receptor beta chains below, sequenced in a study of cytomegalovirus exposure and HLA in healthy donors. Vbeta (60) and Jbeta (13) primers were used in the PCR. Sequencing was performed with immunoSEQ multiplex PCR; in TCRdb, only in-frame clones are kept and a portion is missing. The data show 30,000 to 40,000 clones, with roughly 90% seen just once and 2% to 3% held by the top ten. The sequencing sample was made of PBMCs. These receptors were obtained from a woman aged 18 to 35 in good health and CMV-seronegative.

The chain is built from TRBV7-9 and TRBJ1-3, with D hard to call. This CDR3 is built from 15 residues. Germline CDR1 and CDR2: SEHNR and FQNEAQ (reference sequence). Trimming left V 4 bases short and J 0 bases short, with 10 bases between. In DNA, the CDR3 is TGTGCCAGCAGCTCGTCCGGGGTCTCTGGAAACACCATATATTTT. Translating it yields CASSSSGVSGNTIYF.

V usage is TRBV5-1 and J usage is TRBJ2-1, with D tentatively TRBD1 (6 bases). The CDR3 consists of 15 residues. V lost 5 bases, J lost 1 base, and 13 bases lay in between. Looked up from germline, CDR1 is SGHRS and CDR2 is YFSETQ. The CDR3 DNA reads TGCGCCAGCAGGGAAGGGACACCGTCCTACAATGAGCAGTTCTTC. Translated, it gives CASREGTPSYNEQFF. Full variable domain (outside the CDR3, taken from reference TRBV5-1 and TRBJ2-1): KAGVTQTPRYLIKTRGQQVTLSCSPISGHRSVSWYQQTPGQGLQFLFEYFSETQRNKGNFPGRFSGRQFSNSRSEMNVSTLELGDSALYLCASREGTPSYNEQFFGPGTRLTVL.

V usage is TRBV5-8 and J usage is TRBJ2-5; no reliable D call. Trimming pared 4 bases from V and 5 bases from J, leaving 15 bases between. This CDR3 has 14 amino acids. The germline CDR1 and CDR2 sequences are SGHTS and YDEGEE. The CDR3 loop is CASSPDTTRETQYF. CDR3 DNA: TGTGCCAGCAGCCCGGATACAACGCGGGAGACCCAGTACTTC.

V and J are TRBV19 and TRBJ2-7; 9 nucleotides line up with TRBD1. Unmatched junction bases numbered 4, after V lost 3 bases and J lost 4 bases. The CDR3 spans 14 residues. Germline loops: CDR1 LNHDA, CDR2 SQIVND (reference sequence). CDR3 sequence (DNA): TGTGCCAGTAGTATCCTGGGACAGGGTTACGAGCAGTACTTC. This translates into CASSILGQGYEQYF.

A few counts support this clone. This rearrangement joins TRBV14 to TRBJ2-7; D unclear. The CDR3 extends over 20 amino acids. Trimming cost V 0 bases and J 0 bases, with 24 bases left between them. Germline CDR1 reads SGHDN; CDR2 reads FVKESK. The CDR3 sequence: CASSQEPKMGQESYSYEQYF. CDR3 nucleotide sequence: TGTGCCAGCAGCCAAGAGCCTAAGATGGGCCAGGAATCTTACTCCTACGAGCAGTACTTC.

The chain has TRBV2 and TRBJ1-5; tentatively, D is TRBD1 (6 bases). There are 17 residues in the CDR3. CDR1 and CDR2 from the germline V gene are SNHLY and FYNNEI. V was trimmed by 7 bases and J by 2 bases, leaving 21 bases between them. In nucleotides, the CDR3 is TGTGCCAGCAAGGGGGGGACTGACAAAAAGGGCAATCAGCCCCAGCATTTT. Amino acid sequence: CASKGGTDKKGNQPQHF.